This is a list of T cell receptor beta chains from one sample in a study of neurological immune-mediated disorders. MiXCR, applied by TCRdb to the 5' RACE reads, yields one record per CDR3 protein. The data contain approximately 87,000 distinct CDR3 sequences, 11% to 15% of them singletons. The sequenced sample was PBMCs. Receptors originate from a woman in her 50s in good health. The CDR3 runs from the conserved cysteine through the conserved F or W. Only part of the rows carry a size: once, few, many, or a class if the clone is expanded.

abundance: many
j_gene: TRBJ2-2
v_gene: TRBV19
CDR3aa: CASSIRGTITGELFF

abundance: many
j_gene: TRBJ1-1
v_gene: TRBV12-3/TRBV12-4
CDR3aa: CASSFRGPEAFF

abundance: many
j_gene: TRBJ1-5
v_gene: TRBV6-5
CDR3aa: CASSYSGGNQPQHF

abundance: many
j_gene: TRBJ2-3
v_gene: TRBV20-1
CDR3aa: CSASGLAGGITSTDTQYF

abundance: many
j_gene: TRBJ1-1
v_gene: TRBV5-1
CDR3aa: CASSLDANTEAFF

abundance: many
j_gene: TRBJ1-2
v_gene: TRBV12-3/TRBV12-4
CDR3aa: CASRKSGTDHGYTF

abundance: many
j_gene: TRBJ2-3
v_gene: TRBV5-1
CDR3aa: CASSWDRYTDTQYF

abundance: many
j_gene: TRBJ2-7
v_gene: TRBV3-1
CDR3aa: CASSGQGDNYEQYF

abundance: many
j_gene: TRBJ2-3
v_gene: TRBV5-1
CDR3aa: CASSSQGGPDTQYF

abundance: many
j_gene: TRBJ1-5
v_gene: TRBV5-5
CDR3aa: CASSLSQGNQPQHF

abundance: many
j_gene: TRBJ1-2
v_gene: TRBV5-1
CDR3aa: CASRGVNYGYTF

abundance: many
j_gene: TRBJ1-1
v_gene: TRBV11-1
CDR3aa: CASSSRQWGTEAFF

abundance: many
j_gene: TRBJ2-1
v_gene: TRBV29-1
CDR3aa: CSGCESSYNEQFF

abundance: many
j_gene: TRBJ1-5
v_gene: TRBV12-3/TRBV12-4
CDR3aa: CASRLHPSIRTRPQHF

abundance: many
j_gene: TRBJ2-5
v_gene: TRBV28
CDR3aa: CASSPSGRPSTQYF

abundance: few
j_gene: TRBJ2-2
v_gene: TRBV12-3/TRBV12-4
CDR3aa: CASNRLAGGAGELFF

abundance: .
j_gene: TRBJ2-7
v_gene: TRBV20-1
CDR3aa: CSTHQWGVGEQYF

abundance: many
j_gene: TRBJ2-7
v_gene: TRBV14
CDR3aa: CASSQDEVPPYF

abundance: many
j_gene: TRBJ2-7
v_gene: TRBV7-2
CDR3aa: CASSPVPGGPYEQYF

abundance: many
j_gene: TRBJ2-1
v_gene: TRBV29-1
CDR3aa: CSVTGVRRSNEQFF

abundance: many
j_gene: TRBJ2-3
v_gene: TRBV20-1
CDR3aa: CSAGGGGSSTDTQYF

abundance: many
j_gene: TRBJ1-1
v_gene: TRBV29-1
CDR3aa: CRGDGNTEAFF

abundance: many
j_gene: TRBJ2-1
v_gene: TRBV5-1
CDR3aa: CASSLVENHDEQFF

abundance: many
j_gene: TRBJ2-5
v_gene: TRBV20-1
CDR3aa: CSALSEGETQYF

abundance: many
j_gene: TRBJ2-1
v_gene: TRBV7-9
CDR3aa: CASNKVAGKNEQFF

abundance: many
j_gene: TRBJ2-1
v_gene: TRBV5-6
CDR3aa: CASSLVGREKDEQFF

abundance: few
j_gene: TRBJ1-2
v_gene: TRBV15
CDR3aa: CATSRENRPSNYGYTF

abundance: .
j_gene: TRBJ1-5
v_gene: TRBV18
CDR3aa: CASPPVRGGNQPQHF

abundance: many
j_gene: TRBJ2-7
v_gene: TRBV7-2
CDR3aa: CASSLGYSGQGYEQYF

abundance: many
j_gene: TRBJ2-3
v_gene: TRBV28
CDR3aa: CASSFRGSGYTDTQYF

abundance: many
j_gene: TRBJ2-7
v_gene: TRBV7-2
CDR3aa: CASSLVGGAPYEQYF

abundance: many
j_gene: TRBJ2-5
v_gene: TRBV5-1
CDR3aa: CASSLDPGGRETQYF

abundance: many
j_gene: TRBJ2-7
v_gene: TRBV28
CDR3aa: CASSLWADTYEQYF

abundance: many
j_gene: TRBJ1-4
v_gene: TRBV6-1
CDR3aa: CASSERWLLALEKLFF

abundance: many
j_gene: TRBJ2-7
v_gene: TRBV20-1
CDR3aa: CSARGAMGSYEQYF

abundance: many
j_gene: TRBJ2-3
v_gene: TRBV6-5
CDR3aa: CASSYSIRPTDTQYF

abundance: many
j_gene: TRBJ2-7
v_gene: TRBV5-1
CDR3aa: CASSFGLAGELEQYF

abundance: many
j_gene: TRBJ2-2
v_gene: TRBV9
CDR3aa: CASSAGLAGKAGTGELFF

abundance: many
j_gene: TRBJ1-5
v_gene: TRBV6-5
CDR3aa: CASSYGGSNQPQHF

abundance: many
j_gene: TRBJ2-7
v_gene: TRBV6-5
CDR3aa: CASSYRGGDSDPYEQYF

abundance: many
j_gene: TRBJ1-5
v_gene: TRBV6-5
CDR3aa: CASSDTGHNQPQHF

abundance: many
j_gene: TRBJ1-3
v_gene: TRBV9
CDR3aa: CASSVERGMVPSPGNTIYF

abundance: .
j_gene: TRBJ2-1
v_gene: TRBV7-9
CDR3aa: CASSLTGGVNEQFF

abundance: many
j_gene: TRBJ2-5
v_gene: TRBV20-1
CDR3aa: CSARWREETQYF

abundance: many
j_gene: TRBJ1-1
v_gene: TRBV27
CDR3aa: CASSPNLNTEAFF